This T cell receptor beta chain was recorded in a study of long-term antiretroviral therapy in people with HIV. Study as a whole: Of all samples, the earliest predate the 2015 immediate-ART recommendation by about a decade.

immunoSEQ v3.0 was run at survey level. Sequencing of each sample targeted about 40,000-55,000 T-cell genomes. Some clones are missing from TCRdb's copy, which holds only in-frame ones; the method was immunoSEQ multiplex PCR. The sample records approximately 24,000 clones, approximately 86% being singletons. Treatment for all HIV-infected participants took place in the United States. Per the germline V gene, CDR1 is SGHDN and CDR2 is FVKESK. V was clipped by 2 bases and J by 5 bases, with 6 bases between them. The CDR3 consists of 12 residues. As regards this clone: What it binds is not known.

Study-wide results and caveats: Following ART, diversity rose but still fell short of transplant donor controls.

The receptor was derived from a man aged 45-65 years with HIV. The genes are TRBV14 and TRBJ2-5; no clear D gene. The source material was unsorted PBMCs, sampled 1.8 years before starting antiretroviral therapy. CDR3 DNA: TGTGCCAGCAGCCAAATGGGGGAGACCCAGTACTTC. Protein product: CASSQMGETQYF.